Following are 24 T cell receptor beta chains from one sample sequenced in a study of T-cell memory formation after mild COVID-19 (dated by TCRdb to the early 2020s). Library preparation used 5' RACE. Sequencing was performed on an Illumina NovaSeq 6000. TCRdb reran the public reads through fastp at Q25 and MiXCR, keeping productive beta chains. When rows share a CDR3 protein, they turn into one entry using the most common DNA and genes. The sample table lists some 450,000 distinct CDR3 sequences, about 20% of them with a count of one. The top ten hold roughly 21% of the sample. Material: PBMCs or a T cell subset sorted from them (not recorded which). Receptor source: a man between 18 and 29 years old who had mild COVID-19 (a few samples of this study predate the infection). The sample titles of this study are shuffled in the database, so cell type and time point are left out; the donor was told from shared clones.

The gene calls are TRBV9 and TRBJ1-6; D perhaps matches TRBD1 (6 bases). V dropped 4 bases and J dropped 9 bases, with 14 bases sitting between them. The CDR3 loop spans 14 amino acids. Germline values: CDR1 SGDLS, CDR2 YYNGEE. In DNA, the CDR3 is TGTGCCAGCAGCCCCACAGGGTTCGGTTCACCCCTCCACTTT. This sequence encodes CASSPTGFGSPLHF.

The chain combines TRBV11-2 with TRBJ2-7; TRBD1 agrees at 7 bases. The CDR3 covers 14 residues. Trimming took 4 bases from V and 1 from J; bases not matched to a gene: 4. Germline lookup yields CDR1 SGHAT and CDR2 FQNNGV. This CDR3 is CASSYGTDSYEQYF. DNA of the CDR3: TGTGCCAGCAGCTATGGGACAGATTCCTACGAGCAGTACTTC.

A few counts support this clonotype. The chain couples TRBV4-3 to TRBJ1-2; D call uncertain. V was shortened by 1 base and J by 1 base, with 10 bases between the two germline ends. Germline CDR1 LGHNA, CDR2 YSLEER. The CDR3 is made up of 15 amino acids. The DNA of the CDR3 is TGCGCCAGCAGCCAAGCCCTCGGGAATAACTATGGCTACACCTTC. Amino acid sequence: CASSQALGNNYGYTF.

This clonotype has more than one count but fewer than ten. V gene TRBV4-2 combines with J gene TRBJ2-5, with 7 bases lining up with TRBD2. The CDR3 runs 16 residues. With V trimmed by 4 bases and J by 1 base, 9 bases remained unmatched. Germline assignment: CDR1 LGHNA and CDR2 YNFKEQ. In nucleotides, the CDR3 is TGTGCCAGCAGCCCATGGAGCGGGGTAGTCCAAGAGACCCAGTACTTC. Its protein is CASSPWSGVVQETQYF.

The rearrangement joins TRBV11-2 to TRBJ2-7; D perhaps matches TRBD1 (6 bases). The V end was cut by 5 bases, the J end by 7 bases, with 9 bases between. Germline V CDR1 and CDR2: SGHAT, FQNNGV. The CDR3 runs to 11 residues. The CDR3 loop is CASSPGTEQYF. DNA for the CDR3: TGTGCCAGCAGCCCGGGGACAGAGCAGTACTTC. The entire variable domain, with the rest obtained from reference TRBV11-2 and TRBJ2-7, is as follows: EAGVAQSPRYKIIEKRQSVAFWCNPISGHATLYWYQQILGQGPKLLIQFQNNGVVDDSQLPKDRFSAERLKGVDSTLKIQPAKLEDSAVYLCASSPGTEQYFGPGTRLTVT.

This clonotype was seen only a few times. CDR3 DNA sequence: TGTGCCAGCAGCTTTGAGGGGGGTTCACCCCTCCACTTT. This codes for CASSFEGGSPLHF. This chain links TRBV21-1 with TRBJ1-6; whether TRBD1, the table's D call, matches the DNA was not checked. TRBV21-1 is a pseudogene locus. The CDR3 sequence is 13 residues long.

This rearrangement joins TRBV5-1 to TRBJ2-6; 9 bases agree with TRBD1. This CDR3 is built from 16 residues. In germline, CDR1 is SGHRS, CDR2 YFSETQ. J gave up 12 bases and V 4 bases, and 14 bases lay outside the gene matches. The DNA for the CDR3 is TGCGCCAGCAGCGAGAACCTTGGGACAGGGCTCTTCGTCCTGACTTTC. Translation: CASSENLGTGLFVLTF.

This clonotype occurred a few times. The chain recombines TRBV28 with TRBJ1-2; D is ambiguous. Trimming stripped 8 bases from V and 4 bases from J, with 8 bases between. CDR3 size: 11 residues. Germline V CDR1 and CDR2: MDHEN, SYDVKM. The CDR3: CASRGSYGYTF. CDR3 nucleotides: TGTGCCAGCCGCGGTTCCTATGGCTACACCTTC.

This clonotype was observed a few times. The chain links TRBV5-1 to TRBJ1-1; 7 bases are shared with TRBD1. The germline gives CDR1 SGHRS, CDR2 YFSETQ. V lost 6 bases, J lost 5 bases, and 7 bases stayed unmatched. CDR3 size: 13 residues. Written as DNA, the CDR3 is TGCGCCAGCATGCAGGGGGTAGGGACTGAAGCTTTCTTT. This sequence encodes CASMQGVGTEAFF.

The chain links TRBV20-1 to TRBJ1-1, with 7 positions matching TRBD1. V lost 6 bases, J lost 3 bases, and 10 bases stayed unmatched. CDR3 length: 14 residues. Per germline, CDR1 DFQATT and CDR2 SNEGSKA (reference sequence). DNA of the CDR3: TGCAGTGCCACCCGGGACAGTCGGGACACTGAAGCTTTCTTT. Translation gives CSATRDSRDTEAFF.

This clonotype was observed a handful of times. The chain combines TRBV6-6 with TRBJ2-3, with D possibly matching TRBD1 (5 bases). Germline V lookup: CDR1 MNHNY, CDR2 SVGAGI (reference sequence). V gave up 2 bases and J gave up 1 base, with 10 bases separating them. CDR3 length: 15 amino acids. This CDR3 is CASSYRLTGTDTQYF. The CDR3 region has the DNA TGTGCCAGCAGTTACCGTTTGACAGGCACAGATACGCAGTATTTT.

CDR3 nucleotides: TGTGCCAGCAGAGACAGGGGGGGTCCAGATACGCAGTATTTT. It encodes CASRDRGGPDTQYF. This chain links TRBV6-6 with TRBJ2-3; the match to TRBD1 covers 9 bases. The CDR3 consists of 14 residues. In germline, CDR1 is MNHNY, CDR2 SVGAGI (reference sequence). V lost 6 bases, J lost 4 bases, and 5 bases stayed unmatched.

The V call is TRBV6-2 or TRBV6-3, the J call TRBJ2-3; perhaps TRBD2 as D (6 bases). Germline CDR1 reads MNHEY; CDR2 reads SVGEGT. V was clipped by 6 bases and J by 14 bases, with 18 bases between them. This CDR3 contains 12 residues. Here the CDR3 DNA reads TGTGCCAGCAGCAACGTAGCGGTAAGGGGGTATTTT. Translating it yields CASSNVAVRGYF.

The table lists this clonotype with a few counts. This sequence joins TRBV7-2 and TRBJ2-1; TRBD2 agrees at 11 bases. The CDR3 is 16 amino acids. The V segment lost 1 base and the J segment 5 bases; nucleotides outside the gene matches: 4. Germline CDR1 reads SGHTA; CDR2 reads FQGNSA. This CDR3 is CASSLGGTSGDNEQFF. For the CDR3, the DNA is TGTGCCAGCAGCTTAGGCGGGACTAGCGGTGACAATGAGCAGTTCTTC.

This clonotype was seen more than once but under ten times. The CDR3 region is CASSPVQGGNGETQYF. DNA for the CDR3: TGTGCCAGCAGCCCGGTACAGGGAGGGAACGGGGAGACCCAGTACTTC. The V gene is TRBV5-5, the J gene TRBJ2-5; perhaps TRBD2 as D (7 bases). The V end lost 4 bases, the J end lost 5 bases, and 21 bases lay between the germline ends. This CDR3 has 16 amino acids. Germline CDR1 reads SGHKS; CDR2 reads YYEKEE (reference sequence).

This clonotype was counted only a few times. CDR3 bases: TGTGCCAGCACCACCGGGGGGGCTTATGAGACCCAGTACTTC. The encoded protein is CASTTGGAYETQYF. V gene TRBV7-2 combines with J gene TRBJ2-5; 8 nucleotides match TRBD2. This CDR3 region has 14 residues. Germline assignment: CDR1 SGHTA and CDR2 FQGNSA. J was trimmed by 5 bases and V by 7 bases; bases with no gene match: 9.

The CDR3 DNA sequence: TGTGCCAGCAACAAGGCGGGGGTACCGCCTGACGAGCAGTACTTC. Amino acid sequence: CASNKAGVPPDEQYF. This chain links TRBV27 with TRBJ2-7; 7 positions agree with TRBD2. The V and J ends lost 7 bases and 5 bases, in that order; junction bases with no gene match: 14. The CDR3 sequence is 15 residues long. The germline V gene encodes CDR1 MNHEY and CDR2 SMNVEV (reference sequence).

There are a few counts of this clonotype. The V call is TRBV7-8, the J call TRBJ1-5; no clear D gene. This CDR3 comprises 13 residues. Trimming took off 5 bases at V and 6 bases at J, with 11 bases between the two ends. Germline CDR1 is SGHVS and CDR2 is FQNEAQ. CDR3 amino acids: CASSPPEGQPQHF. For the CDR3, the DNA is TGTGCCAGCAGCCCCCCCGAGGGTCAGCCCCAGCATTTT.

This clonotype was observed many times. The chain uses TRBV3-1 and TRBJ2-5, with D maybe TRBD2 (6 bases). The CDR3 consists of 14 residues. V lost 3 bases and J 2 bases, leaving 10 bases between the germline ends. Germline V gene data show CDR1 as LGHDT and CDR2 as YNNKEL (reference sequence). CDR3 DNA: TGTGCCAGCAGCCAGGGAGGCAGACAAGAGACCCAGTACTTC. This codes for CASSQGGRQETQYF.

This clonotype came up once. V usage is TRBV7-6 and J usage is TRBJ2-5, with TRBD1 matching 7 bases. With V trimmed by 6 bases and J by 4 bases, 5 bases remained unmatched. Germline V lookup: CDR1 SGHVS, CDR2 FNYEAQ. The CDR3 extends over 13 amino acids. The CDR3 region has the DNA TGTGCCAGCAGACGACAGGGAGCAGAGACCCAGTACTTC. It specifies CASRRQGAETQYF. Variable domain in full (rest from reference TRBV7-6 and TRBJ2-5): GAGVSQSPRYKVTKRGQDVALRCDPISGHVSLYWYRQALGQGPEFLTYFNYEAQQDKSGLPNDRFSAERPEGSISTLTIQRTEQRDSAMYRCASRRQGAETQYFGPGTRLLVL.

The chain recombines TRBV7-9 with TRBJ1-5; no reliable D call. V dropped 2 bases and J dropped 4 bases, with 6 bases sitting between them. Germline V CDR1 and CDR2: SEHNR, FQNEAQ (reference sequence). The CDR3 runs 13 residues. CDR3: CASSLNTNQPQHF. The CDR3 coding sequence is TGTGCCAGCAGCTTAAACACAAATCAGCCCCAGCATTTT.

This clonotype was seen at least ten times. J is TRBJ2-1 and V is TRBV7-2, with D possibly being TRBD2 (6 bases). The V and J ends lost 5 bases and 4 bases respectively, with 15 bases between them. The CDR3 spans 15 residues. Germline CDR1 reads SGHTA; CDR2 reads FQGNSA. CDR3 in DNA: TGTGCCAGCAGCCGGGACTTCTCGCCTTACAATGAGCAGTTCTTC. Protein product: CASSRDFSPYNEQFF.

This clonotype has just one count. This rearrangement joins TRBV7-3 to TRBJ1-6; no clear D. V was cut by 3 bases and J by 10 bases, with 19 bases left in between. Germline V lookup: CDR1 SGHTA, CDR2 FQGTGA. CDR3 size: 16 residues. This CDR3 is CASSFSGRQSGSPLHF. The CDR3 DNA reads as TGTGCCAGCAGCTTCTCCGGACGGCAGAGTGGATCACCCCTCCACTTT. The entire variable domain, with the rest obtained from reference TRBV7-3 and TRBJ1-6, is as follows: GAGVSQTPSNKVTEKGKYVELRCDPISGHTALYWYRQSLGQGPEFLIYFQGTGAADDSGLPNDRFFAVRPEGSVSTLKIQRTERGDSAVYLCASSFSGRQSGSPLHFGNGTRLTVT.

V gene TRBV11-2 combines with J gene TRBJ2-7, with D perhaps matching TRBD1 or TRBD2 (6 bases each). Trimming stripped 8 bases from V and 7 bases from J, with 18 bases between. Germline V CDR1 and CDR2: SGHAT, FQNNGV. The CDR3 runs 13 residues. This chain's CDR3 is CASGPGGTGEQYV. The CDR3 DNA is TGTGCCAGCGGGCCCGGGGGCACGGGAGAGCAGTACGTC.